This T cell receptor beta chain was retrieved from a study of T-cell reconstitution after alpha-beta-depleted transplantation in children. This clonotype was counted only a few times. Researchers prepared the TCRbeta library using unique molecular identifiers, the study reports. Each CDR3 protein is one row after TCRdb ran MiXCR on the PCR reads. The sample has about 420,000 distinct CDR3 sequences, roughly a tenth seen once. This CDR3 has 16 residues. The V segment lost 5 bases and the J segment 3 bases; nucleotides outside the gene matches: 11. CDR1 is SEHNR and CDR2 is FQNEAQ in the germline V gene (reference sequence).

The chain combines TRBV7-9 with TRBJ2-7; TRBD2 aligns across 9 bases. The source material was PBMCs from the stem cell graft donor, sampled from the stem cell graft. The TCR comes from a human donor who donated a stem cell graft to a child with acute myeloid leukemia. The CDR3 spells CASSPPSGASHYEQYF. The CDR3 nucleotides are TGTGCCAGCAGCCCCCCTAGCGGGGCATCCCACTACGAGCAGTACTTC.